This TCR beta chain was found in a study of blood T cell repertoires in COVID-19. Assay used: immunoSEQ multiplex PCR; TCRdb lists only in-frame clones, some missing. Here the sample spans fewer than 200,000 clones, 82% being singletons. The CDR3 is 17 residues long. CDR1 LNHDA and CDR2 SQIVND come from the germline V gene (reference sequence). The junction had 15 bases not matched to a gene; V was cut back by 11 bases and J by 5 bases. The sample taken for sequencing was peripheral blood. This sequence originates from a woman of 80 years or more with acute or convalescent COVID-19. The chain is built from TRBV19 and TRBJ1-4, with TRBD1 identical over 12 bases. The CDR3 reads CAVHPGQGAGENEKLFF. The CDR3 region has the DNA TGTGCCGTGCACCCGGGACAGGGGGCCGGTGAAAATGAAAAACTGTTTTTT.